This T cell receptor beta chain comes out of a study of metastatic and nonmetastatic thyroid tumors. Study background: The comparison covered peripheral blood and tumor or nodule tissue in malignant and benign thyroid patients.

The germline V and J ends were trimmed by 3 bases and 4 bases, with 10 bases remaining between them. This CDR3 has 12 residues. Germline assignment: CDR1 DFQATT and CDR2 SNEGSKA (reference sequence). This clone was recorded many times. Via MiXCR, TCRdb re-called the PCR reads. The data contain tens of thousands of clones, 13% of them seen just once; the ten biggest clones take up approximately 14%. No patient received treatment before thyroid surgery. The chain has TRBV20-1 and TRBJ2-7, with D maybe TRBD2 (5 bases). Sequencing input: blood. This sequence was found in a female donor with papillary thyroid cancer or a benign thyroid nodule (not recorded which). Some clones in this sample may be carry-over from other donors' samples. This chain's CDR3 is CSASLAGYEQYF. CDR3 coding DNA: TGCAGTGCTAGCCTAGCTGGGTACGAGCAGTACTTC.